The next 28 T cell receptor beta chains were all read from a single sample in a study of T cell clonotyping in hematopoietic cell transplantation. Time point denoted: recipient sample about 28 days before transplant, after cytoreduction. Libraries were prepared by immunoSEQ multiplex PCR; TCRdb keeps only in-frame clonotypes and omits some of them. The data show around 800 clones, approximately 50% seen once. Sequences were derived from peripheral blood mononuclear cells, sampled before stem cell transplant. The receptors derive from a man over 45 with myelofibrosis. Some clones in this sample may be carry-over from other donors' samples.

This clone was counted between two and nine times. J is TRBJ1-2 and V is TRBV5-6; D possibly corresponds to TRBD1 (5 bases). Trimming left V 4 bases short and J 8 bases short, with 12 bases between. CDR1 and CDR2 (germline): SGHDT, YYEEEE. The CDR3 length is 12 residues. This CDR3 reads CASSAGFSGYTF. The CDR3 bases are TGTGCCAGCAGCGCAGGGTTCTCGGGCTACACCTTC.

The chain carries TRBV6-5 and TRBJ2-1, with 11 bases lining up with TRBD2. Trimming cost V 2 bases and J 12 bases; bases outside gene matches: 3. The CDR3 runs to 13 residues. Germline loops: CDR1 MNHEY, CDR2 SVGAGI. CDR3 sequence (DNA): TGTGCCAGCAGTTACGCCCTAGCGGGGGGGCAGTTCTTC. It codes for CASSYALAGGQFF.

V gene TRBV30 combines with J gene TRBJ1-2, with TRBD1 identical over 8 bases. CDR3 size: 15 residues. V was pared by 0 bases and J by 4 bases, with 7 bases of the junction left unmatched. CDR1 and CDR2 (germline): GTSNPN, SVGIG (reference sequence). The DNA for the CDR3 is TGTGCCTGGAGTGTCCTATGGACAGGGCCCTATGGCTACACCTTC. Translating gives CAWSVLWTGPYGYTF.

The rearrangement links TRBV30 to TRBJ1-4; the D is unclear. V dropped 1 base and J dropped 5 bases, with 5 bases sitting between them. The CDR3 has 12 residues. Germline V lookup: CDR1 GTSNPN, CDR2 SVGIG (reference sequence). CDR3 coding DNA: TGTGCCTGGAGTGATTTGAATGAAAAACTGTTTTTT. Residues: CAWSDLNEKLFF.

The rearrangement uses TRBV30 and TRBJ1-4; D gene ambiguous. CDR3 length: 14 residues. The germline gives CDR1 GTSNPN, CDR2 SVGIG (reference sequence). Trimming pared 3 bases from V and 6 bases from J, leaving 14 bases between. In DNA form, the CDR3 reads TGTGCCTGGAGCCCCGTGGGTCCCCATGAAAAACTGTTTTTT. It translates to CAWSPVGPHEKLFF.

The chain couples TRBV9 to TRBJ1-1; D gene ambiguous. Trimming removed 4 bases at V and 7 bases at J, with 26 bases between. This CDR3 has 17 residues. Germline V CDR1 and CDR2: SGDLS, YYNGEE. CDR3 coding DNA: TGTGCCAGCAGCCTAGGGCGTATCGGATCCATCCTGAATGAAGCTTTCTTT. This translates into CASSLGRIGSILNEAFF. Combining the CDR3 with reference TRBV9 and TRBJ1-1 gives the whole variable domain DSGVTQTPKHLITATGQRVTLRCSPRSGDLSVYWYQQSLDQGLQFLIQYYNGEERAKGNILERFSAQQFPDLHSELNLSSLELGDSALYFCASSLGRIGSILNEAFFGQGTRLTVV.

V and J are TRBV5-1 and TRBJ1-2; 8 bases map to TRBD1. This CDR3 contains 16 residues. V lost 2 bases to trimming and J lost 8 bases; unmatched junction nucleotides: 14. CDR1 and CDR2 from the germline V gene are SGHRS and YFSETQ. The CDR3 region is CASSLRLRTGQTGYTF. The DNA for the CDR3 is TGCGCCAGCAGCTTACGATTAAGGACAGGGCAGACGGGCTACACCTTC. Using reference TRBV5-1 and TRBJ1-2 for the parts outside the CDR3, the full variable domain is KAGVTQTPRYLIKTRGQQVTLSCSPISGHRSVSWYQQTPGQGLQFLFEYFSETQRNKGNFPGRFSGRQFSNSRSEMNVSTLELGDSALYLCASSLRLRTGQTGYTFGSGTRLTVV.

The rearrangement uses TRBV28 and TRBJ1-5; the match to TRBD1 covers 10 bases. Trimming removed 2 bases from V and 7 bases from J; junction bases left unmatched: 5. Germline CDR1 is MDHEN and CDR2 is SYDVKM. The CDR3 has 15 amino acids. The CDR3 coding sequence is TGTGCCAGCAGTTTAAGGGGACAGGGGAGGCAGCCCCAGCATTTT. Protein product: CASSLRGQGRQPQHF. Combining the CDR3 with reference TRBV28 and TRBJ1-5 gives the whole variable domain DVKVTQSSRYLVKRTGEKVFLECVQDMDHENMFWYRQDPGLGLRLIYFSYDVKMKEKGDIPEGYSVSREKKERFSLILESASTNQTSMYLCASSLRGQGRQPQHFGDGTRLSIL.

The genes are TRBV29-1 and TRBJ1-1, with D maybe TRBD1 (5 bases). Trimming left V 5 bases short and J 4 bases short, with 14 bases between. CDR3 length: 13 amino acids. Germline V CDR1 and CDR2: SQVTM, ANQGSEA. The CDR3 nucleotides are TGCAGCGTTCGTACGGATGGGGCCACTGAAGCTTTCTTT. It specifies CSVRTDGATEAFF.

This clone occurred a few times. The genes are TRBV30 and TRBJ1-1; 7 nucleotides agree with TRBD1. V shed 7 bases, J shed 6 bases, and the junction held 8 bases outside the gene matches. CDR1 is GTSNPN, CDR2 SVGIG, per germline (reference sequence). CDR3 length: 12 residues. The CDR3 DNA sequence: TGTGCCTCACCCAGACAGGGAGCTGAAGCTTTCTTT. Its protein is CASPRQGAEAFF.

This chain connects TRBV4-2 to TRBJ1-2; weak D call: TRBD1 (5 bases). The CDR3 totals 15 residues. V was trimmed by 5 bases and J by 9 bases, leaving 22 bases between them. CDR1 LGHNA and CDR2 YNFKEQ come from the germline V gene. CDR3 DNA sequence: TGTGCCAGCAGCACAAGATTAGGGACCGGGGCTCGCTACACCTTC. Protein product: CASSTRLGTGARYTF.

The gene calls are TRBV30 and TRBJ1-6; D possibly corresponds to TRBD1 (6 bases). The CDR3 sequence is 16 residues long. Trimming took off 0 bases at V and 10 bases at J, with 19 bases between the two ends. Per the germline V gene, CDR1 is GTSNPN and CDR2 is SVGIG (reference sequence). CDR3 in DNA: TGTGCCTGGAGTGTACCGGGGCAGGGGATCGTGTCACCCCTCCACTTT. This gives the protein CAWSVPGQGIVSPLHF.

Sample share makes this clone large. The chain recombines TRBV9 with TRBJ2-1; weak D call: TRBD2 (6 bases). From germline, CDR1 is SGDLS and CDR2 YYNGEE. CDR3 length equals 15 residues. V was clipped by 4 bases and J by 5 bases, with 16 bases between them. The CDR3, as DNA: TGTGCCAGCAGCTATGCGGGACTCCTTCACAATGAGCAGTTCTTC. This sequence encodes CASSYAGLLHNEQFF.

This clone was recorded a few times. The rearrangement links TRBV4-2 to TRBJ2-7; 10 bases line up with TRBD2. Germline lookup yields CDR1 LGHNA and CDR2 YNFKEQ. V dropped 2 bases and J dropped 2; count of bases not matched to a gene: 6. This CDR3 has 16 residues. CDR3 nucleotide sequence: TGTGCCAGCAGCCAATCCAGCGGGGGGGCTACCTACGAGCAGTACTTC. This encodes CASSQSSGGATYEQYF.

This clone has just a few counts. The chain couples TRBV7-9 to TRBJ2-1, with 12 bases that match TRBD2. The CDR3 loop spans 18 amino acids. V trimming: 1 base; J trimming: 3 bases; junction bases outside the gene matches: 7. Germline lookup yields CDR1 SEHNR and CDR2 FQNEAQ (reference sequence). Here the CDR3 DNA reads TGTGCCAGCAGCTTAGAACTAGCGGGGGGCCTCATCTACAATGAGCAGTTCTTC. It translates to CASSLELAGGLIYNEQFF.

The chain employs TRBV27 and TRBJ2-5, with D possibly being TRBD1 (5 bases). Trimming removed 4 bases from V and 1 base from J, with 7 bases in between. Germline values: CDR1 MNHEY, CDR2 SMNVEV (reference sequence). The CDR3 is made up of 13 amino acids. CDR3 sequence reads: CASSWGIQETQYF. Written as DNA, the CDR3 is TGTGCCAGCAGTTGGGGCATCCAAGAGACCCAGTACTTC.

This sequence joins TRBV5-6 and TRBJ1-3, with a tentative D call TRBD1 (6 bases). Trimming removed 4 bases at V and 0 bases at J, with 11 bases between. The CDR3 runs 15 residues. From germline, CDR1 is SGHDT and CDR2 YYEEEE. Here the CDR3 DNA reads TGTGCCAGCAGCGGCCAGGACAGCTCTGGAAACACCATATATTTT. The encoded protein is CASSGQDSSGNTIYF.

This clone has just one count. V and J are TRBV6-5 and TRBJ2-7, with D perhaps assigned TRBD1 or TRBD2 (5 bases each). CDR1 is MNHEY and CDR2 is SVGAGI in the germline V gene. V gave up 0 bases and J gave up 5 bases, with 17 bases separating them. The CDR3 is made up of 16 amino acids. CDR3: CASSYSGLNGAHEQYF. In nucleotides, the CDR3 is TGTGCCAGCAGTTACTCCGGTCTCAACGGGGCCCACGAGCAGTACTTC.

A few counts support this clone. The CDR3, as DNA: TGCAGTGCTAGAGACAACTACGAGCAGTACTTC. This gives the protein CSARDNYEQYF. V and J are TRBV20-1 and TRBJ2-5; D not resolved. Near its end, the DNA agrees better with TRBJ2-7, so the J call may be wrong. CDR1 and CDR2 from the germline V gene are DFQATT and SNEGSKA (reference sequence). The CDR3 has 11 residues.

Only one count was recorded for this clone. CDR3 DNA sequence: TGTGCCAGCAGTGAGTGGACAGGGAGTTACGAGCAGTACTTC. Translating gives CASSEWTGSYEQYF. The chain is built from TRBV27 and TRBJ2-7; TRBD1 agrees at 8 bases. Germline trimming cut 5 bases from V and 4 bases from J; bases unmatched to any gene: 7. CDR3 length equals 14 residues. CDR1 is MNHEY, CDR2 SMNVEV, per germline (reference sequence).

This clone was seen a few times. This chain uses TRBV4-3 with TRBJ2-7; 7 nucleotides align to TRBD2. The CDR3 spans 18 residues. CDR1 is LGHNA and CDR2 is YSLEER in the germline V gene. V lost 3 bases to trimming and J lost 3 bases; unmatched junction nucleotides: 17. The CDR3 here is CASSHEPLGGASGYEQYF. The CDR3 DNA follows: TGCGCCAGCAGCCACGAGCCACTCGGCGGGGCTAGCGGCTACGAGCAGTACTTC.

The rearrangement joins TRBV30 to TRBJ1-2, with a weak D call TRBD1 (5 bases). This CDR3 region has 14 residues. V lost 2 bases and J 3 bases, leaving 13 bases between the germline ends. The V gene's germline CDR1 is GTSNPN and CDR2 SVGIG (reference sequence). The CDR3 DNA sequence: TGTGCCTGGAGTTGGGGAGGGGAAGACTATGGCTACACCTTC. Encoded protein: CAWSWGGEDYGYTF.

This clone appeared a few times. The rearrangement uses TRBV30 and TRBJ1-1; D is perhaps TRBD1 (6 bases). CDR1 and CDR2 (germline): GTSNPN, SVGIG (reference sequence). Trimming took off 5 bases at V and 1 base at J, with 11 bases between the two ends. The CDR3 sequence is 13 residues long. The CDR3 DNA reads TGTGCCTGGGCGGACAGTACGAACACTGAAGCTTTCTTT. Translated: CAWADSTNTEAFF. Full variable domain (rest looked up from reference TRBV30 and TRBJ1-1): SQTIHQWPATLVQPVGSPLSLECTVEGTSNPNLYWYRQAAGRGLQLLFYSVGIGQISSEVPQNLSASRPQDRQFILSSKKLLLSDSGFYLCAWADSTNTEAFFGQGTRLTVV.

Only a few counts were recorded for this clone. The CDR3 sequence is CAWSPGLLSNQPQHF. Here the CDR3 DNA reads TGTGCCTGGAGTCCGGGCCTCCTAAGCAATCAGCCCCAGCATTTT. The chain employs TRBV30 and TRBJ1-5, with unresolved D. V lost 2 bases to trimming and J lost 1 base, with 12 bases between them. Germline CDR1 is GTSNPN and CDR2 is SVGIG (reference sequence). The CDR3 has 15 amino acids. Full variable domain (missing parts from reference TRBV30 and TRBJ1-5): SQTIHQWPATLVQPVGSPLSLECTVEGTSNPNLYWYRQAAGRGLQLLFYSVGIGQISSEVPQNLSASRPQDRQFILSSKKLLLSDSGFYLCAWSPGLLSNQPQHFGDGTRLSIL.

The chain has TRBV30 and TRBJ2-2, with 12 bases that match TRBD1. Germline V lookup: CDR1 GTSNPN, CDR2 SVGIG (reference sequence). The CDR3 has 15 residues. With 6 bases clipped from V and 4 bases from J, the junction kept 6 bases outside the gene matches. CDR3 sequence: CACDPGQGATGELFF. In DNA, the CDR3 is TGTGCCTGCGACCCGGGACAGGGGGCCACCGGGGAGCTGTTTTTT.

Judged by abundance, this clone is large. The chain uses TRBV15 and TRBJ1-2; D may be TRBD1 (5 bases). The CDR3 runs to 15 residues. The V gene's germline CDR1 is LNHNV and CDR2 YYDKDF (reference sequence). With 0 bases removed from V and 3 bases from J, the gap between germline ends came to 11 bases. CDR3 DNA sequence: TGTGCCACCAGCAGAGATAAGGGGACGGACTATGGCTACACCTTC. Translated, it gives CATSRDKGTDYGYTF.

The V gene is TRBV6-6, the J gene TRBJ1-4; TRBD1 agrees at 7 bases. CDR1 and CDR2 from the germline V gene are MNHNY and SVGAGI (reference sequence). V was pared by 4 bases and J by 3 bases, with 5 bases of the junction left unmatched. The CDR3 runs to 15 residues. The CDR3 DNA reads TGTGCCAGCAGTTCTTCAGGGACAGCTAATGAAAAACTGTTTTTT. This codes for CASSSSGTANEKLFF.

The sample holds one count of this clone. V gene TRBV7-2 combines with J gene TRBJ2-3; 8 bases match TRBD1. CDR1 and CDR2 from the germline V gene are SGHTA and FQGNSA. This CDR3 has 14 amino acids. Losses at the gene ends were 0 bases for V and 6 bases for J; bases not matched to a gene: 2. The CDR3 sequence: CASSLARGRDTQYF. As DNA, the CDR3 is TGTGCCAGCAGCTTAGCCAGGGGGCGCGATACGCAGTATTTT.